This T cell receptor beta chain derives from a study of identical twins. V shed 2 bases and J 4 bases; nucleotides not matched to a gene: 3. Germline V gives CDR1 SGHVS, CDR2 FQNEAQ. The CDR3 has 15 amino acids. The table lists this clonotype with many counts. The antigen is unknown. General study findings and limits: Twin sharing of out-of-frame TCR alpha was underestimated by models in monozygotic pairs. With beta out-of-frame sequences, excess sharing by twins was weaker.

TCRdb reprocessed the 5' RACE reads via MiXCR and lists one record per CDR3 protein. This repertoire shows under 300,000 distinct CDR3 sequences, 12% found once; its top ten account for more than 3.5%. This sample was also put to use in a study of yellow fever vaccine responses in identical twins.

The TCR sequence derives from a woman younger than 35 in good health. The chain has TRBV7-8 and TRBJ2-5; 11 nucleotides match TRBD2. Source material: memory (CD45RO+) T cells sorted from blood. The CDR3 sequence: CASSLLAGGLETQYF. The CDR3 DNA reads TGTGCCAGCAGCTTATTAGCGGGGGGGCTAGAGACCCAGTACTTC.